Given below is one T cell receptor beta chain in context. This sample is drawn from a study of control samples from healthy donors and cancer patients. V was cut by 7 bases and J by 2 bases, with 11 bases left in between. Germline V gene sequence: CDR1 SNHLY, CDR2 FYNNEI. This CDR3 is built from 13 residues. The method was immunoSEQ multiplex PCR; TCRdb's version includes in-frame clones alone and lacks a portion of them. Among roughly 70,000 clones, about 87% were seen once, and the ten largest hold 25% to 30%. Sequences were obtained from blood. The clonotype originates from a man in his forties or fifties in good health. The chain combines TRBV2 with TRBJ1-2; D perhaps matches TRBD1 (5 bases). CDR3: CASKGSWNYGYTF. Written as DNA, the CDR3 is TGTGCCAGCAAGGGGAGTTGGAACTATGGCTACACCTTC.